These 27 T cell receptor beta chains originate from one sample sequenced in a study of blood T cells in healthy people across ages. A second about 6 to 12 cycle PCR used barcoded and J-beta primers. From the 5' RACE reads, TCRdb called clonotypes with MiXCR, one entry per CDR3 protein. The profile shows about 1.5 million distinct CDR3 sequences, less than 45% of them singletons. Sequencing input: blood. All receptors come from a woman between 18 and 29 years old in good health.

The CDR3 DNA is TGTGCCATCAGTGAGTCGAGCAGGGTAGGTGGCTACGAGCAGTACTTC. Amino acid sequence: CAISESSRVGGYEQYF. The chain employs TRBV10-3 and TRBJ2-7; D is perhaps TRBD1 (5 bases). The germline gives CDR1 ENHRY, CDR2 SYGVKD. This CDR3 has 16 residues. The V and J ends lost 0 bases and 3 bases respectively, with 15 bases between them.

The CDR3 is CASSLVWGGAETQYF. CDR3 sequence (DNA): TGTGCCAGCAGCTTAGTTTGGGGGGGCGCGGAGACCCAGTACTTC. This chain joins TRBV7-2 and TRBJ2-5, with D perhaps matching TRBD2 (7 bases). The CDR3 length is 15 residues. CDR1 SGHTA and CDR2 FQGNSA come from the germline V gene. Trimming took off 1 base at V and 5 bases at J, with 14 bases between the two ends.

This clonotype appeared once. One end of the junction fails to match germline, which may point to a read error. V gene TRBV4-3 combines with J gene TRBJ2-3, with no clear D. Per germline, CDR1 LGHNA and CDR2 YSLEER. The CDR3 extends over 15 amino acids. In DNA, the CDR3 is TGCGCCAGTAGCCAAAGTGGAGTCGGCACAGATACGCAGTATTTT. Translating it yields CASSQSGVGTDTQYF.

This clonotype occurred a few times. The gene calls are TRBV27 and TRBJ2-1, with 8 positions matching TRBD2. The V gene end was trimmed by 6 bases and the J gene end by 7 bases; junction bases not matched to a gene: 2. The CDR3 length is 12 residues. CDR1 MNHEY and CDR2 SMNVEV come from the germline V gene (reference sequence). CDR3 DNA sequence: TGTGCCAGCAGGGGACTAGAGAATGAGCAGTTCTTC. This sequence encodes CASRGLENEQFF.

V and J are TRBV6-2 or TRBV6-3 and TRBJ2-5, with D uncertain. The CDR3 is 15 residues long. Looked up from germline, CDR1 is MNHEY and CDR2 is SVGEGT. The V end lost 4 bases, the J end lost 11 bases, and 23 bases lay between the germline ends. The CDR3 spells CASSLVPTLYNEQYF. CDR3 coding DNA: TGTGCCAGCAGTTTAGTTCCGACCTTATACAATGAGCAGTACTTC.

This clonotype has only a few counts. J is TRBJ2-4 and V is TRBV12-3 or TRBV12-4; D perhaps matches TRBD1 (5 bases). The CDR3 is made up of 14 amino acids. Deletions cut 5 bases from V and 7 bases from J, with 15 bases between. Written as DNA, the CDR3 is TGTGCCAGCAGTAGTGGAAGGACAACCAACATTCAGTACTTC. Protein: CASSSGRTTNIQYF.

The gene calls are TRBV9 and TRBJ2-3; a possible D gene is TRBD2 (6 bases). Trimming took 1 base from V and 0 from J, leaving 18 bases between them. Germline V gene sequence: CDR1 SGDLS, CDR2 YYNGEE. CDR3 length: 18 amino acids. CDR3 sequence: CASSVTRGVAISTDTQYF. The CDR3 bases are TGTGCCAGCAGCGTAACACGCGGGGTGGCAATCAGCACAGATACGCAGTATTTT.

The V call is TRBV30, the J call TRBJ2-3; D gene ambiguous. Germline lookup yields CDR1 GTSNPN and CDR2 SVGIG (reference sequence). Trimming removed 1 base from V and 5 bases from J, with 10 bases in between. This CDR3 is built from 13 residues. The CDR3, as DNA: TGTGCCTGGAGTGCCCAATCAGGAGATACGCAGTATTTT. It specifies CAWSAQSGDTQYF.

The rearrangement links TRBV29-1 to TRBJ2-5; 8 bases agree with TRBD2. The trim removed 3 bases at V and 11 bases at J, leaving 14 bases unmatched. The CDR3 length is 14 residues. Germline loops: CDR1 SQVTM, CDR2 ANQGSEA. CDR3 sequence reads: CSVDAGGAYNEQYF. The CDR3 coding sequence is TGCAGCGTTGATGCGGGGGGCGCCTACAATGAGCAGTACTTC.

With regard to this clonotype: Since a much larger clone is just one base distant, this may be a read error. This chain uses TRBV20-1 with TRBJ2-1; D is tentatively TRBD1 or TRBD2 (6 bases each). The J call could be wrong; TRBJ2-7 is a better fit for the DNA end. The germline V gene has CDR1 DFQATT and CDR2 SNEGSKA (reference sequence). The CDR3 is 15 residues long. This chain's CDR3 is CSPRGSGQSYNEQYF. The CDR3 nucleotides are TGCAGTCCTCGGGGTAGCGGACAGTCCTACAATGAGCAGTACTTC.

There are a few counts of this clonotype. The rearrangement uses TRBV6-1 and TRBJ2-7; TRBD1 matches at 11 bases. CDR1 MNHNS and CDR2 SASEGT come from the germline V gene. V trimming: 2 bases; J trimming: 4 bases; junction bases outside the gene matches: 10. The CDR3 has 17 residues. The CDR3 DNA sequence: TGTGCCAGCAGTGAATCAATCCGGGACAGGGGGACTTACGAGCAGTACTTC. It yields the protein CASSESIRDRGTYEQYF.

This rearrangement joins TRBV20-1 to TRBJ1-1; the D is unclear. The CDR3 has 12 amino acids. Trimming shortened V by 6 bases and J by 1 base, and 9 bases separated the two germline ends. Per germline, CDR1 DFQATT and CDR2 SNEGSKA (reference sequence). Here the CDR3 DNA reads TGCAGTGCCCACTGGGCGAACACTGAAGCTTTCTTT. Its translation: CSAHWANTEAFF.

At least ten counts were recorded for this clonotype. The V gene is TRBV4-1, the J gene TRBJ1-1, with 10 nucleotides matching TRBD1. The CDR3 length is 14 residues. Germline lookup yields CDR1 MGHRA and CDR2 YSYEKL. Trimming cost V 6 bases and J 1 base; bases outside gene matches: 2. The CDR3 protein is CASSRDRGNTEAFF. The CDR3 DNA reads TGCGCCAGCAGTCGGGACAGGGGGAACACTGAAGCTTTCTTT.

This clonotype was observed a few times. The J gene is TRBJ1-6, the V gene TRBV9; no reliable D call. The germline V and J ends were trimmed by 4 bases and 9 bases, with 26 bases remaining between them. CDR3 length: 18 residues. Germline V gives CDR1 SGDLS, CDR2 YYNGEE. The DNA of the CDR3 is TGTGCCAGCAGCCAAATTGGAGGCGAAGGGCTTCGTAGTTCACCCCTCCACTTT. Translating gives CASSQIGGEGLRSSPLHF.

CDR3: CASRAEFQETQYF. CDR3 nucleotide sequence: TGCGCCAGCAGAGCAGAGTTCCAAGAGACCCAGTACTTC. The chain is built from TRBV5-1 and TRBJ2-5; D is unresolved. Trimming stripped 5 bases from V and 1 base from J, with 9 bases between. The CDR3 is made up of 13 amino acids. Germline loops: CDR1 SGHRS, CDR2 YFSETQ.

This clonotype was found a few times. This chain links TRBV20-1 with TRBJ2-7; D not resolved. V was trimmed by 2 bases and J by 0 bases, leaving 11 bases between them. The CDR3 has 14 amino acids. Germline loops: CDR1 DFQATT, CDR2 SNEGSKA (reference sequence). CDR3 in amino acids: CSARRALSSYEQYF. The CDR3 region has the DNA TGCAGTGCTAGAAGGGCTCTTAGCTCCTACGAGCAGTACTTC.

This chain links TRBV10-3 with TRBJ2-3; the match to TRBD2 covers 8 bases. The germline V gene encodes CDR1 ENHRY and CDR2 SYGVKD. Trimming took 11 bases from V and 2 from J; bases not matched to a gene: 9. The CDR3 has 14 amino acids. The CDR3 bases are TGTGCCGGGGCAGCGGGAGCTAACACAGATACGCAGTATTTT. Amino acid sequence: CAGAAGANTDTQYF.

The CDR3 is CASSYSHRAGNEQFF. CDR3 in DNA: TGTGCCAGCAGTTACTCCCACAGGGCCGGCAATGAGCAGTTCTTC. The chain couples TRBV6-6 to TRBJ2-1; D is perhaps TRBD1 (6 bases). Trimming took 0 bases from V and 6 from J, leaving 12 bases between them. The CDR3 is 15 residues long. CDR1 is MNHNY and CDR2 is SVGAGI in the germline V gene (reference sequence).

This chain links TRBV10-1 with TRBJ2-7; no clear D. This CDR3 contains 12 residues. The germline V and J ends were trimmed by 10 bases and 3 bases, with 13 bases remaining between them. Germline V CDR1 and CDR2: WNHNN, SYGVQD (reference sequence). The CDR3 DNA follows: TGCGCCATTACGGTTAGATTCTACGAGCAGTACTTC. Its protein product is CAITVRFYEQYF.

A note on this clonotype: A much larger clone differs from this one at a single base, so this may be a read error. V gene TRBV20-1 combines with J gene TRBJ2-3; TRBD2 might be the D (5 bases). V was shortened by 1 base and J by 4 bases, with 18 bases between the two germline ends. Germline CDR1 and CDR2: DFQATT and SNEGSKA (reference sequence). The CDR3 is made up of 16 amino acids. CDR3 sequence reads: CSARVDLVGESDTQYF. CDR3 nucleotides: TGCAGTGCTAGAGTAGACTTAGTGGGAGAGTCAGATACGCAGTATTTT.

The V call is TRBV5-1, the J call TRBJ2-1, with 10 positions matching TRBD2. TRBJ2-7 matches the DNA end more closely, so the J call is doubtful. This CDR3 is 19 amino acids long. Germline V gene lookup returns CDR1 SGHRS and CDR2 YFSETQ. The CDR3: CASSLNSASGSIKDYEQYF. The CDR3 nucleotides are TGCGCCAGCAGCTTGAACTCGGCTAGCGGGAGCATCAAAGACTACGAGCAGTACTTC.

In its sample, this clonotype was seen a few times. This chain uses TRBV2 with TRBJ2-5; D may be TRBD1 or TRBD2 (5 bases each). Looked up from germline, CDR1 is SNHLY and CDR2 is FYNNEI. This CDR3 is 13 amino acids long. V was cut by 7 bases and J by 3 bases, with 12 bases left in between. This CDR3 reads CASTRDREETQYF. The CDR3 bases are TGTGCCAGCACAAGGGACCGAGAAGAGACCCAGTACTTC.

This clonotype showed up just a few times. CDR3 amino acids: CASRSTGTGVDEQFF. CDR3 in DNA: TGTGCCAGCAGATCAACCGGGACAGGGGTGGATGAGCAGTTCTTC. The J gene is TRBJ2-1, the V gene TRBV7-2; 10 bases agree with TRBD1. The CDR3 length is 15 residues. Per germline, CDR1 SGHTA and CDR2 FQGNSA. With V trimmed by 6 bases and J by 8 bases, 10 bases remained unmatched.

This chain uses TRBV6-5 with TRBJ2-5; tentatively, D is TRBD1 or TRBD2 (5 bases each). CDR1 MNHEY and CDR2 SVGAGI come from the germline V gene. The germline V and J ends were trimmed by 5 bases and 2 bases, with 18 bases remaining between them. The CDR3 consists of 16 residues. CDR3 sequence: CASSPTWQGRQETQYF. The CDR3 DNA reads as TGTGCCAGCAGTCCAACATGGCAGGGACGGCAAGAGACCCAGTACTTC.

The genes are TRBV27 and TRBJ1-5; TRBD1 agrees at 8 bases. V gave up 11 bases and J gave up 1 base; unmatched junction bases: 1. The CDR3 is 12 amino acids. Per germline, CDR1 MNHEY and CDR2 SMNVEV (reference sequence). This CDR3 reads CARQGSNQPQHF. The CDR3, as DNA: TGTGCCCGACAGGGGAGCAATCAGCCCCAGCATTTT.

On this clonotype: One junction end does not reproduce the germline sequence, and a read error may be involved. The chain is built from TRBV18 and TRBJ2-1, with a possible D match to TRBD2 (5 bases). Germline-derived CDR1 and CDR2 are KGHSH and LQKENI. The length of the CDR3 is 15 residues. CDR3 in DNA: TGTGCTAGCTCACCAACGACCGAGGGTAGAAGTGAGCAGTTCTTC. Protein sequence: CASSPTTEGRSEQFF.

The DNA for the CDR3 is TGTGCCAGCAGCAAGATAGGGGATAGGTACACTGAAGCTTTCTTT. The encoded protein is CASSKIGDRYTEAFF. This rearrangement joins TRBV12-3 or TRBV12-4 to TRBJ1-1; D might be TRBD1 (5 bases). This CDR3 contains 15 residues. Trimming left V 6 bases short and J 3 bases short, with 17 bases between.